This TCR beta chain was sequenced during a study of T cell repertoires in cytomegalovirus infection. Study background: Indications of both CMV infection and matching HLA type were provided by public TCR beta signatures. Findings and caveats of the study: HLA-C-restricted CMV clonotypes gave the most frequent clonotype in two of eight donors. Carriers of CMV and the relevant HLA type were discriminated by public TCR beta frequency.

On this clonotype itself: What it binds is unknown.

TCRdb re-called the reads through MiXCR, storing one row per CDR3 protein. The repertoire has around 490,000 distinct CDR3 sequences, 26% of them found once; the top ten carry under 15%. Per the germline V gene, CDR1 is MDHEN and CDR2 is SYDVKM. V trimming: 5 bases; J trimming: 6 bases; junction bases outside the gene matches: 10. The CDR3 sequence is 16 residues long. The sample taken for sequencing was PBMCs. The TCR was taken from a human donor in good health (CMV status not recorded). Some clones in this sample may be carry-over from other donors' samples. The J gene is TRBJ2-7, the V gene TRBV28, with 13 bases aligning to TRBD2. CDR3 bases: TGTGCCAGCAGTCTCGGGACTAGCGGGACTTCGTCCGAGCAGTACTTC. This sequence encodes CASSLGTSGTSSEQYF.